This T cell receptor (beta chain) was sequenced during a study of blood T cells in healthy people across ages (dated by TCRdb to between 2014 and 2016). Concerning the study at large: In model experiments, roughly one uniquely barcoded TCR beta cDNA molecule per two T cells was captured by template switching. The donors were split into four age groups: young (average 16 years), middle-aged (39), aged (approximately 59) and long-lived (approximately 80). To avoid experimental bias, donors of different ages were randomly spread across the sequencing lanes. Using deep sequencing normalized with unique cDNA molecular identifiers, the study measured how TCR beta repertoire diversity changes with age. For two donors (one aged 18 to 30 and one aged 80 or older), the study analyzed two additional independent replicas of 1 million unique cDNA reads from the same blood draw.

Library generation was performed with 5' RACE. Sequenced using an Illumina HiSeq 2500. A second PCR of roughly 6 to 12 cycles was run with a J-beta primer mix and a sample-barcoded 5' primer. A template-switch 5' adaptor carrying 12 random nucleotides introduced a unique molecular identifier onto each TCR beta cDNA molecule. Each sample yielded at least 3 million CDR3-containing paired-end reads. The Mint cDNA synthesis kit, primed by a TRBC-specific oligonucleotide, was used to synthesize first-strand cDNA from all RNA. After uracil-DNA glycosylase treatment, a first 18-cycle PCR used universal primers M1SS and BC2_uni_R on all cDNA. The source study handled its data this way. For normalization, 1 million high-quality reads were randomly selected from each sample, with every read carrying a distinct molecular identifier. Reads with shared molecular identifiers were discarded instead of being binned into consensus sequences. MiTCR, set to a Q25 quality threshold and the strictest error-elimination algorithm, was used for CDR3 identification, clonotype clustering and error correction. A nonparametric unseen species model with Euler transformation was used to estimate lower-bound total TCR beta diversity. TCRdb trimmed public reads at Q25 via fastp, called clones via MiXCR and kept in-frame beta chains. Merged by CDR3 protein, the rows form single entries marked with the most common genes and DNA. The authors' filters were not applied to this entry. A total of 450,000 to 700,000 distinct CDR3 sequences appear in this sample, 25% to 30% of them only once. About a fifth of the sample is taken by the ten largest.

This clonotype has only a few counts. The antigen this receptor binds is unknown. The sample holds no much larger clone one base away, and base qualities are not on file. Findings and caveats that apply to the study as a whole: Estimates of total diversity based on one million sequenced T cells were considered lower bounds and underestimates. Observed TCR beta diversity per million T cells fell roughly linearly with age, and a significant reduction was already apparent by age around 36. The CMV infection status of donors was not known, potentially confounding age-related changes in expanded clonotypes. Since profiling was done on bulk unsorted PBMCs, naive and antigen-experienced compartments could not be conclusively compared. Compared with the aged group, the long-lived group had more naive CD4+ T cells, fewer expanded clones and increased TCR diversity, suggesting age selection. There was a strong correlation between observed TCR beta diversity and the percentage of naive T cells measured by flow cytometry.

Donors were under 40 systemically healthy Caucasian individuals from Russia aged roughly 6 to 90 years. Each donor gave about 10 milliliters of peripheral blood, drawn into EDTA-treated Vacutainer tubes. Ficoll-Paque density-gradient centrifugation was used to isolate PBMCs, with at least 6 million per sample. Trizol reagent was used to extract total RNA from PBMCs, with at least 6 micrograms per sample. For every donor, an aliquot of PBMCs went through flow cytometry to measure the percentages of naive CD45RAhigh/CD27high T cells. Sequenced material: blood. The TCR originated in a woman between 70 and 85 years old in good health.

CDR3 protein: CSEVAGTGEAFF. The DNA sequence is as follows: TGCAGCGAGGTCGCCGGGACAGGAGAAGCTTTCTTT. The chain is made from TRBV29-1 and TRBJ1-1, and TRBD1 matches 8 of the central bases. The CDR1 and CDR2 encoded by the germline V gene are SQVTM and ANQGSEA. Germline trimming: 7 bases from V, 8 bases from J; junction bases outside gene matches: 9. The CDR3 runs 12 residues from the cysteine to the phenylalanine. The sequence is cut down to CDR3 DNA, 36 bases in frame from base 1. Full variable domain (CDR3 extended with the reference TRBV29-1 and TRBJ1-1 proteins): SAVISQKPSRDICQRGTSLTIQCQVDSQVTMMFWYRQQPGQSLTLIATANQGSEATYESGFVIDKFPISRPNLTFSTLTVSNMSPEDSSIYLCSEVAGTGEAFFGQGTRLTVV.